A single sample is the source of the 5 T cell receptor beta chains below, sequenced in a study of blood T cell repertoires in COVID-19. Repertoires were generated with immunoSEQ multiplex PCR, while TCRdb's copy carries only in-frame clones and drops some. The sample has 150,000 or so clones, about 89% seen once. Sequenced sample: peripheral blood. The receptors were sampled from a woman in her 70s with COVID-19, enrolled during active disease.

This chain connects TRBV6-1 to TRBJ1-5, with 8 bases aligning to TRBD1. Germline loops: CDR1 MNHNS, CDR2 SASEGT. The J segment lost 5 bases and the V segment lost 3 bases, leaving 6 bases of the junction unmatched. This CDR3 is built from 15 residues. This chain's CDR3 is CASSDDRGGHQPQHF. The CDR3 bases are TGTGCCAGCAGTGACGACAGGGGCGGGCATCAGCCCCAGCATTTT.

This chain connects TRBV28 to TRBJ2-3, with D tentatively TRBD1 (5 bases). The ends were cut back, 5 bases at V and 2 bases at J, with 11 bases in the middle. The CDR3 spans 14 residues. Germline values: CDR1 MDHEN, CDR2 SYDVKM. The CDR3 nucleotides are TGTGCCAGCAGTCAAGACAGAAACACAGATACGCAGTATTTT. It specifies CASSQDRNTDTQYF.

V and J are TRBV2 and TRBJ2-2; 8 bases align to TRBD1. The ends lost 7 bases at V and 4 bases at J; junction bases unmatched: 8. CDR1 and CDR2 from the germline V gene are SNHLY and FYNNEI. The CDR3 loop spans 15 amino acids. CDR3 DNA: TGTGCCAGCAACCGAAGGACAGGGCGCACCGGGGAGCTGTTTTTT. Amino acids: CASNRRTGRTGELFF.

The chain recombines TRBV5-1 with TRBJ1-6; D not resolved. V dropped 0 bases and J dropped 9 bases, with 10 bases sitting between them. The CDR3 is made up of 14 amino acids. Germline-derived CDR1 and CDR2 are SGHRS and YFSETQ. The CDR3 nucleotides read TGCGCCAGCAGCTTGGGCGTCCGGGGTTCACCCCTCCACTTT. Translation gives CASSLGVRGSPLHF.

This chain uses TRBV11-2 with TRBJ2-3; 10 bases fit TRBD2. This CDR3 comprises 16 residues. After removal of 3 bases from V and 0 bases from J, the junction contained 3 bases not matched to a gene. The germline V gene has CDR1 SGHAT and CDR2 FQNNGV. In nucleotides, the CDR3 is TGTGCCAGCAGCTTGGGGGGACTAGCGAGCACAGATACGCAGTATTTT. Encoded protein: CASSLGGLASTDTQYF. Combining the CDR3 with reference TRBV11-2 and TRBJ2-3 gives the whole variable domain EAGVAQSPRYKIIEKRQSVAFWCNPISGHATLYWYQQILGQGPKLLIQFQNNGVVDDSQLPKDRFSAERLKGVDSTLKIQPAKLEDSAVYLCASSLGGLASTDTQYFGPGTRLTVL.